This T cell receptor (beta chain) came from a study of PD-1 blockade in classical Hodgkin lymphoma. Study conclusions and caveats: Newly diagnosed patients were reported to exhibit reduced baseline TCR diversity relative to healthy donors.

Measured with immunoSEQ multiplex PCR; TCRdb has only the in-frame clones, and not every one. The table has roughly 77,000 clones, over 90% seen once. Specified time point: newly diagnosed, previously untreated cHL patient sample. To note about this clone: The antigen is not known.

Germline lookup yields CDR1 SGHDT and CDR2 YYEEEE. Germline trimming cut 5 bases from V and 5 bases from J; bases unmatched to any gene: 15. This CDR3 has 16 amino acids. The clonotype originates from a human donor with classical Hodgkin lymphoma. The source material was peripheral blood mononuclear cells (PBMCs). This chain uses TRBV5-6 with TRBJ1-2, with 7 bases fitting TRBD1. The CDR3 loop reads CASRSIGQVGIYGYTF. Written as DNA, the CDR3 is TGTGCCAGCAGATCTATTGGACAGGTGGGGATTTATGGCTACACCTTC.